Here is one TCR beta chain with its context. Its antigen is unknown. The sample comes from a study of OX40 agonist ivuxolimab in advanced cancers. At the level of the study: At doses from 0.01 to 10 mg/kg, patients were given intravenous ivuxolimab every 2 weeks. The study, taken as a whole, reports: Certain nonresponding patients likewise had low normalized T-cell clonal expansion. Both CD4+ and CD8+ T cell populations in blood had undergone clonal expansion by week 6 at 0.1 to 3.0 mg/kg.

Baseline, cycle 4 day 1, and cycle 7 day 1 were the blood sampling points. Measured with immunoSEQ multiplex PCR; TCRdb has only the in-frame clones, and not every one. The sample contains around 34,000 clones, 81% of which appear only once. Looked up from germline, CDR1 is GTSNPN and CDR2 is SVGIG (reference sequence). The V gene lost 2 bases and the J gene lost 8 bases, with 10 bases spanning the gap. The CDR3 is made up of 13 amino acids. V gene TRBV30 combines with J gene TRBJ1-6, with no clear D. Source: CD4+ or CD8+ T cells sorted from blood, taken in a trial of the OX40 agonist ivuxolimab. This sequence originates from an adult with an advanced solid tumor such as melanoma, head and neck, liver or kidney cancer. CDR3 amino acids: CAWSRYVDSPLHF. For the CDR3, the DNA is TGTGCCTGGAGTCGTTATGTAGATTCACCCCTCCACTTT.